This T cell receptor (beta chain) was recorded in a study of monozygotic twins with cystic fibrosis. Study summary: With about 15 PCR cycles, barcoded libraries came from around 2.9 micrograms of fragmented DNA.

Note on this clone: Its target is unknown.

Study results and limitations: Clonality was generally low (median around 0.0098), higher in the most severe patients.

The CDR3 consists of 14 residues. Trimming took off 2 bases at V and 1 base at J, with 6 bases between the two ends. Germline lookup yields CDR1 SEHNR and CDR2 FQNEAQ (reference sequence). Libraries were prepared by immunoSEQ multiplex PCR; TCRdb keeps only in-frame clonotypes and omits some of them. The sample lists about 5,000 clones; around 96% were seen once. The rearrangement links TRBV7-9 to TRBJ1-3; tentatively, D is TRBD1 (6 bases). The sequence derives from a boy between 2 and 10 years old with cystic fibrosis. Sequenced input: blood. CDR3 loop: CASSLRGSGNTIYF. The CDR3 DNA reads TGTGCCAGCAGCTTAAGGGGGTCTGGAAACACCATATATTTT. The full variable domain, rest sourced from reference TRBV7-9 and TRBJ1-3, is DTGVSQNPRHKITKRGQNVTFRCDPISEHNRLYWYRQTLGQGPEFLTYFQNEAQLEKSRLLSDRFSAERPKGSFSTLEIQRTEQGDSAMYLCASSLRGSGNTIYFGEGSWLTVV.